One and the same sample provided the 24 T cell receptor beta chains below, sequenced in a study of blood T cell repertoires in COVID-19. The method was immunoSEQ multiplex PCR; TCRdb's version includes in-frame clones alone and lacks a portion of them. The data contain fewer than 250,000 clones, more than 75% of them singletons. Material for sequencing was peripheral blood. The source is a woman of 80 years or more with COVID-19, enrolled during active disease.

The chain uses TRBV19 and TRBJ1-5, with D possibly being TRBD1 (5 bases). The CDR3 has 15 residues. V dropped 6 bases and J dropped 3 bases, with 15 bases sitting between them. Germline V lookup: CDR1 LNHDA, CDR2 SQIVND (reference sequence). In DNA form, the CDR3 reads TGTGCCAGTAGCGAACTACAGGAAACCAATCAGCCCCAGCATTTT. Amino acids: CASSELQETNQPQHF.

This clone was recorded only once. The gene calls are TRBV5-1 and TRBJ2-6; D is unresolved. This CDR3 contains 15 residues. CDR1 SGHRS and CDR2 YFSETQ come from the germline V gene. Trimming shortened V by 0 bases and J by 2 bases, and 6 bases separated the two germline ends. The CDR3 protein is CASSLAPAGANVLTF. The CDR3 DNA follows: TGCGCCAGCAGCTTGGCTCCAGCTGGGGCCAACGTCCTGACTTTC.

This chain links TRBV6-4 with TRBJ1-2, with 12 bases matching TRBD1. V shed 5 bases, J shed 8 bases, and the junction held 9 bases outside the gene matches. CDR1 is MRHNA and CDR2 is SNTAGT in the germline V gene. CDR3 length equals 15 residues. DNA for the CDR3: TGTGCCAGCAGTCCGGGACAGGGGGCTTTCGGGGGCTACACCTTC. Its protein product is CASSPGQGAFGGYTF.

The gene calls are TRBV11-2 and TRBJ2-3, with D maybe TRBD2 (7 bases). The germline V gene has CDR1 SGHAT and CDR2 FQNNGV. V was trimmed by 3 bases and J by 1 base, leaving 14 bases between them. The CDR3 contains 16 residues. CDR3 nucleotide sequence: TGTGCCAGCAGCTTCGGGCGGGGGACACGCACAGATACGCAGTATTTT. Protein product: CASSFGRGTRTDTQYF.

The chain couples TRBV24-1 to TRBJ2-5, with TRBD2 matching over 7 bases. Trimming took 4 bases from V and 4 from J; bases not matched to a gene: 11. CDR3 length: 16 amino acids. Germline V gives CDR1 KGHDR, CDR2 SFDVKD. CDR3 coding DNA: TGTGCCACCAGTGACCCCGCCGGGGGGTCAGGAGAGACCCAGTACTTC. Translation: CATSDPAGGSGETQYF.

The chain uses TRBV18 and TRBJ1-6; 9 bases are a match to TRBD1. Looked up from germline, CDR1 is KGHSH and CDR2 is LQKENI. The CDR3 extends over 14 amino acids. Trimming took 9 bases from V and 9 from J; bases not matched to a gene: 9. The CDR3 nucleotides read TGTGCCAGTAGTACAGGGGGCAATGGTTCACCCCTCCACTTT. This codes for CASSTGGNGSPLHF.

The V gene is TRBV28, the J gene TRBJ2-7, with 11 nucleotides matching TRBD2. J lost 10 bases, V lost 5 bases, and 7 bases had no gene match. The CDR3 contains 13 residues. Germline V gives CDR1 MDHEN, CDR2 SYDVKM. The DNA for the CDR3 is TGTGCCAGCAGTACGACTAGCGGGGTCGCACAGTACGTC. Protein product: CASSTTSGVAQYV.

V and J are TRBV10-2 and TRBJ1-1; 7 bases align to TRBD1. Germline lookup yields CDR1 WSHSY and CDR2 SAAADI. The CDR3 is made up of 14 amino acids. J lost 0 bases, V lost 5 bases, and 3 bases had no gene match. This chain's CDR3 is CASSNRGLNTEAFF. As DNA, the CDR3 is TGCGCCAGCAGTAACAGGGGATTGAACACTGAAGCTTTCTTT.

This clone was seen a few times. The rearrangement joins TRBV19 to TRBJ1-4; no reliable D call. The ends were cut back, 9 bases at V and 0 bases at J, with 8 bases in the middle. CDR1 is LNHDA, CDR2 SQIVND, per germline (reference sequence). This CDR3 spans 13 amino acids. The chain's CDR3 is CASMTATNEKLFF. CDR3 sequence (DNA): TGTGCCAGCATGACTGCAACTAATGAAAAACTGTTTTTT.

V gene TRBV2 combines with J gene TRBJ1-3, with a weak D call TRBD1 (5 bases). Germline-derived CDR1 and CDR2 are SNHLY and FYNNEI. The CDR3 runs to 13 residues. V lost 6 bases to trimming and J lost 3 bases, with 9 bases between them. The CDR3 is CASRWGVGNTIYF. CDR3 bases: TGTGCCAGCAGATGGGGGGTTGGAAACACCATATATTTT.

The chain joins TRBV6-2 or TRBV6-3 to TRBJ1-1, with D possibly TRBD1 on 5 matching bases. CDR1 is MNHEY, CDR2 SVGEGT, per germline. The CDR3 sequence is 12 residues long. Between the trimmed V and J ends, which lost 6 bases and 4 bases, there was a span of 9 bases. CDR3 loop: CASSPGLTEAFF. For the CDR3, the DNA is TGTGCCAGCAGCCCGGGGCTCACTGAAGCTTTCTTT.

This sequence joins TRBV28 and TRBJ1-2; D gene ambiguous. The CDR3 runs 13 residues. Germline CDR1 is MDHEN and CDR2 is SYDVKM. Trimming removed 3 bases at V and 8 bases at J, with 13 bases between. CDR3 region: CASSFQSRRGYTF. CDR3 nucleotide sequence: TGTGCCAGCAGTTTCCAATCCAGGCGCGGCTACACCTTC.

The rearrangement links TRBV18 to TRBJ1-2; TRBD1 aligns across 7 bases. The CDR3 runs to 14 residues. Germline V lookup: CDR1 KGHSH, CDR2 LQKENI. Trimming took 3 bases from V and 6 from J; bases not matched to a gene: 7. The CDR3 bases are TGTGCCAGCTCACCCCTTGGACAGGCCGATGGCTACACCTTC. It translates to CASSPLGQADGYTF.

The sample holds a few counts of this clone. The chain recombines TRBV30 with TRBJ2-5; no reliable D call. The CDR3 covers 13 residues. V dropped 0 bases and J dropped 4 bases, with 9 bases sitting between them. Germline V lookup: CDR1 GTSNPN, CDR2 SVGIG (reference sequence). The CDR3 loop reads CAWSVQWRETQYF. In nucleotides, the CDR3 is TGTGCCTGGAGTGTACAGTGGCGAGAGACCCAGTACTTC.

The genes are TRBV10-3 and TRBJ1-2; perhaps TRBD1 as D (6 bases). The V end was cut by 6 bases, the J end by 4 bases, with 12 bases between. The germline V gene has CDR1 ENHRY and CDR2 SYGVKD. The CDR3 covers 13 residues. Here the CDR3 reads CAISPTGLYGYTF. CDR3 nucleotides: TGTGCCATCAGCCCGACAGGTCTCTATGGCTACACCTTC.

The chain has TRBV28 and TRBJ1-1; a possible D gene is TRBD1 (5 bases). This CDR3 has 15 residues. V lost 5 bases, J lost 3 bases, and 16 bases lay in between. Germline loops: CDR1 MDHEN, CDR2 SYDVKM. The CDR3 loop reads CASSNLPPGDTEAFF. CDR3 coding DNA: TGTGCCAGCAGTAACCTCCCCCCGGGGGACACTGAAGCTTTCTTT.

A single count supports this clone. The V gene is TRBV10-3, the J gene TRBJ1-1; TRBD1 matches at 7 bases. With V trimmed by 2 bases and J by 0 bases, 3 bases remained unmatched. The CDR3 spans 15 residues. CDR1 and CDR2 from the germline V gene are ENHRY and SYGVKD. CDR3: CAISEGQAMNTEAFF. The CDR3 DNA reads TGTGCCATCAGTGAGGGACAGGCGATGAACACTGAAGCTTTCTTT.

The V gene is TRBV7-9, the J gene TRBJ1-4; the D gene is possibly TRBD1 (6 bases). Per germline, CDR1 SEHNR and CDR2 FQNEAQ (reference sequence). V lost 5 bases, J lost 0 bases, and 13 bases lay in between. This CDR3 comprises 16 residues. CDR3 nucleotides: TGTGCCAGCAGCCGTCAGGGGATAGCAACTAATGAAAAACTGTTTTTT. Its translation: CASSRQGIATNEKLFF. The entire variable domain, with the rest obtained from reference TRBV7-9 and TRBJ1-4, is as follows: DTGVSQNPRHKITKRGQNVTFRCDPISEHNRLYWYRQTLGQGPEFLTYFQNEAQLEKSRLLSDRFSAERPKGSFSTLEIQRTEQGDSAMYLCASSRQGIATNEKLFFGSGTQLSVL.

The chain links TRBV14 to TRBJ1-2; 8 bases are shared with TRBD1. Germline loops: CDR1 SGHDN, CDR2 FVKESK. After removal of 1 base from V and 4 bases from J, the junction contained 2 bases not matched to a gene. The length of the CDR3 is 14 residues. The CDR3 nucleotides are TGTGCCAGCAGCCAAGGGGACAGGCGCTATGGCTACACCTTC. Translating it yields CASSQGDRRYGYTF.

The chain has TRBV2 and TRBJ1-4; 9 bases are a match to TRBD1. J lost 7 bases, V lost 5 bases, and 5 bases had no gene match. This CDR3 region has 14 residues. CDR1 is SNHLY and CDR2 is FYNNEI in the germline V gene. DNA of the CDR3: TGTGCCAGCAGTCAACAGGGGGCTGTTGAAAAACTGTTTTTT. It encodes CASSQQGAVEKLFF.

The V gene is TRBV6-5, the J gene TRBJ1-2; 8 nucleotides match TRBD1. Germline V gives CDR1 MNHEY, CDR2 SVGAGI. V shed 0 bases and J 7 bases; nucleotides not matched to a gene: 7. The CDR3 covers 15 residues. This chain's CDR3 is CASSYSSDQGAGYTF. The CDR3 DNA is TGTGCCAGCAGTTACTCATCGGACCAGGGGGCTGGCTACACCTTC.

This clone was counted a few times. The CDR3 loop reads CAWSVLAETQYF. The DNA for the CDR3 is TGTGCCTGGAGTGTGCTGGCAGAGACCCAGTACTTC. The chain carries TRBV30 and TRBJ2-5; no clear D. V lost 0 bases, J lost 4 bases, and 6 bases lay in between. The length of the CDR3 is 12 residues. Germline V CDR1 and CDR2: GTSNPN, SVGIG (reference sequence).

The CDR3 sequence: CASSQDQYSGGSGYYNEQFF. In nucleotides, the CDR3 is TGTGCCAGCAGCCAAGATCAGTATAGCGGGGGATCAGGGTATTACAATGAGCAGTTCTTC. This chain joins TRBV4-2 and TRBJ2-1; the match to TRBD2 covers 9 bases. In germline, CDR1 is LGHNA, CDR2 YNFKEQ. V lost 0 bases to trimming and J lost 4 bases; unmatched junction nucleotides: 16. The CDR3 has 20 amino acids.

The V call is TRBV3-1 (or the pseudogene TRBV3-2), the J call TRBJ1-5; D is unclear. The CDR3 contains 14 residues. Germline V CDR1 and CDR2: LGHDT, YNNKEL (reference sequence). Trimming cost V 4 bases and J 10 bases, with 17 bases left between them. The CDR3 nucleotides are TGTGCCAGCAGCCCGCCCGGAGGAGGCGAACCCCAGCATTTT. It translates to CASSPPGGGEPQHF.